Below, 30 T cell receptor beta chains from the same sample are listed, as sequenced in a study of vaccination and CD4 T cells after COVID-19. At the Johns Hopkins FTIC core, DNA taken from cultured CD4+ T cells was sequenced by way of the Oncomine TCR Beta short-read assay. TCRdb redid the calling of the PCR reads with MiXCR, one entry per CDR3 protein. The sample shows more than 11,000 distinct CDR3 sequences, 29% of them seen only once. The treatment: roughly 11-day PBMC culture with coronavirus spike peptide pools or control peptides (ViraFEST assay). No antigen has been assigned to these receptors. The source was CD4+ T cells from blood, cultured in vitro, collected before SARS-CoV-2 vaccination. The origin of the receptors is a human donor who received a COVID-19 vaccine.

J is TRBJ1-3 and V is TRBV7-6; D gene uncertain. The V and J ends lost 5 bases and 3 bases respectively, with 14 bases between them. Germline V gene data show CDR1 as SGHVS and CDR2 as FNYEAQ. This CDR3 spans 15 amino acids. The CDR3 is CASSPSTGGGNTIYF. CDR3 coding DNA: TGTGCCAGCAGCCCTTCCACCGGAGGTGGAAACACCATATATTTT.

The chain is built from TRBV7-2 and TRBJ1-3; D is perhaps TRBD1 (6 bases). Germline V gene sequence: CDR1 SGHTA, CDR2 FQGNSA. Trimming cost V 1 base and J 3 bases, with 7 bases left between them. This CDR3 contains 14 residues. The CDR3 sequence: CASSLGTDGNTIYF. The CDR3 nucleotides are TGTGCCAGCAGCTTAGGGACAGATGGAAACACCATATATTTT.

This clonotype was seen a handful of times. The J gene is TRBJ1-5, the V gene TRBV20-1; perhaps TRBD1 as D (5 bases). V lost 6 bases and J lost 1, with 13 bases in between. This CDR3 is 14 amino acids long. Germline CDR1 is DFQATT and CDR2 is SNEGSKA (reference sequence). The CDR3 nucleotides are TGCAGTGCCCTAGAGGGGCGCAGCAATCAGCCCCAGCATTTT. Its translation: CSALEGRSNQPQHF.

This clonotype was picked up a small number of times. This chain links TRBV7-2 with TRBJ2-2; 8 nucleotides align to TRBD2. V trimming: 1 base; J trimming: 0 bases; junction bases outside the gene matches: 7. Germline loops: CDR1 SGHTA, CDR2 FQGNSA. This CDR3 has 18 residues. CDR3 sequence (DNA): TGTGCCAGCAGCTTAGGAGGCGGCGGGGGGCCGAACACCGGGGAGCTGTTTTTT. Protein sequence: CASSLGGGGGPNTGELFF. Full variable domain (missing parts from reference TRBV7-2 and TRBJ2-2): GAGVSQSPSNKVTEKGKDVELRCDPISGHTALYWYRQSLGQGLEFLIYFQGNSAPDKSGLPSDRFSAERTGGSVSTLTIQRTQQEDSAVYLCASSLGGGGGPNTGELFFGEGSRLTVL.

This clonotype was detected only a few times. This CDR3 is CASSASGRGGTEAFF. The CDR3 DNA sequence: TGTGCCAGCAGCGCGTCAGGGAGGGGGGGCACTGAAGCTTTCTTT. The chain links TRBV11-3 to TRBJ1-1; D is possibly TRBD1 (6 bases). The ends were cut back, 5 bases at V and 4 bases at J, with 17 bases in the middle. Germline lookup yields CDR1 SGHNT and CDR2 YENEEA. CDR3 size: 15 residues.

The chain recombines TRBV7-9 with TRBJ2-2; TRBD1 agrees at 7 bases. J gave up 3 bases and V 2 bases, and 9 bases lay outside the gene matches. The CDR3 extends over 17 amino acids. The germline CDR1 and CDR2 sequences are SEHNR and FQNEAQ (reference sequence). The CDR3 loop reads CASSLRRTGPYTGELFF. The CDR3 nucleotides are TGTGCCAGCAGCTTAAGGCGGACAGGTCCGTACACCGGGGAGCTGTTTTTT.

This clonotype has just a few counts. This chain connects TRBV15 to TRBJ1-6, with TRBD1 matching over 9 bases. Germline V lookup: CDR1 LNHNV, CDR2 YYDKDF (reference sequence). J gave up 6 bases and V 6 bases, and 9 bases lay outside the gene matches. CDR3 length: 16 amino acids. The CDR3 loop reads CATSPTGQGVNSPLHF. CDR3 bases: TGTGCCACCAGTCCGACGGGACAGGGAGTTAATTCACCCCTCCACTTT. The full variable domain, in which reference TRBV15 and TRBJ1-6 provide the parts outside the CDR3, is DAMVIQNPRYQVTQFGKPVTLSCSQTLNHNVMYWYQQKSSQAPKLLFHYYDKDFNNEADTPDNFQSRRPNTSFCFLDIRSPGLGDTAMYLCATSPTGQGVNSPLHFGNGTRLTVT.

This clonotype was found a few times. The chain couples TRBV7-2 to TRBJ1-4; D ambiguous. The V end was cut by 5 bases, the J end by 0 bases, with 7 bases between. CDR1 is SGHTA, CDR2 FQGNSA, per germline. CDR3 length equals 14 residues. The CDR3, as DNA: TGTGCCAGCAGCCCCCTCCCAACTAATGAAAAACTGTTTTTT. It translates to CASSPLPTNEKLFF.

This clonotype was observed a few times. This chain links TRBV29-1 with TRBJ1-5; possible D gene TRBD1, 5 bases. The ends were cut back, 0 bases at V and 12 bases at J, with 15 bases in the middle. The germline gives CDR1 SQVTM, CDR2 ANQGSEA. The CDR3 sequence is 13 residues long. CDR3 in amino acids: CSVEDGGPGHQHF. CDR3 in DNA: TGCAGCGTTGAAGATGGGGGACCAGGGCACCAGCATTTT. The variable domain in full, completed from reference TRBV29-1 and TRBJ1-5, reads SAVISQKPSRDICQRGTSLTIQCQVDSQVTMMFWYRQQPGQSLTLIATANQGSEATYESGFVIDKFPISRPNLTFSTLTVSNMSPEDSSIYLCSVEDGGPGHQHFGDGTRLSIL.

The chain couples TRBV6-1 to TRBJ1-1, with 7 bases identical to TRBD1. Unmatched junction bases numbered 11, after V lost 6 bases and J lost 1 base. Germline V gene lookup returns CDR1 MNHNS and CDR2 SASEGT. The CDR3 runs 16 residues. CDR3 sequence reads: CASSPRQGRGNTEAFF. CDR3 sequence (DNA): TGTGCCAGCAGCCCCCGACAGGGACGGGGGAACACTGAAGCTTTCTTT.

The genes are TRBV7-9 and TRBJ2-7; 8 nucleotides line up with TRBD2. The CDR3 contains 14 residues. Per the germline V gene, CDR1 is SEHNR and CDR2 is FQNEAQ (reference sequence). Trimming at V came to 4 bases and at J to 6 bases, leaving 8 bases not matched to a gene. CDR3 amino acids: CASSSGGGPVEQYF. The CDR3 nucleotides are TGTGCCAGCAGCTCAGGCGGGGGGCCAGTCGAGCAGTACTTC.

This clonotype was found a few times. The genes are TRBV27 and TRBJ2-5; TRBD1 matches 8 bases. Germline CDR1 is MNHEY and CDR2 is SMNVEV (reference sequence). V lost 3 bases to trimming and J lost 0 bases; unmatched junction nucleotides: 3. The CDR3 runs to 15 residues. The CDR3 nucleotides are TGTGCCAGCAGTTTTGGGGACAGGTACCAAGAGACCCAGTACTTC. Amino acids: CASSFGDRYQETQYF.

This clonotype was counted only a few times. The chain has TRBV7-8 and TRBJ1-3; 9 bases fit TRBD1. The germline gives CDR1 SGHVS, CDR2 FQNEAQ. The CDR3 has 18 residues. V trimming: 4 bases; J trimming: 3 bases; junction bases outside the gene matches: 13. The CDR3 DNA sequence: TGTGCCAGCAGCTACCCACCTGGGACAGGGATGAGTGGAAACACCATATATTTT. The encoded protein is CASSYPPGTGMSGNTIYF.

The chain couples TRBV12-3 or TRBV12-4 to TRBJ2-3; D not resolved. The CDR3 totals 12 residues. Trimming took 3 bases from V and 6 from J, leaving 7 bases between them. CDR3 sequence reads: CASSFNSDTQYF. CDR3 bases: TGTGCCAGCAGTTTCAATTCGGATACGCAGTATTTT.

The chain combines TRBV12-3 or TRBV12-4 with TRBJ1-1; possible D gene TRBD1, 5 bases. V lost 2 bases and J 3 bases, leaving 16 bases between the germline ends. CDR3 size: 16 residues. The CDR3 nucleotides read TGTGCCAGCAGTTTAAGACAGCTCCAAGGGTACACTGAAGCTTTCTTT. Its translation: CASSLRQLQGYTEAFF.

The rearrangement links TRBV27 to TRBJ1-4, with D unclear. The germline V and J ends were trimmed by 5 bases and 1 base, with 14 bases remaining between them. CDR1 is MNHEY and CDR2 is SMNVEV in the germline V gene (reference sequence). The CDR3 extends over 16 amino acids. The CDR3 nucleotides are TGTGCCAGCAGTCCCTTGACCCGAGGAACTAATGAAAAACTGTTTTTT. Protein sequence: CASSPLTRGTNEKLFF.

The chain couples TRBV7-2 to TRBJ2-3, with D perhaps matching TRBD2 (5 bases). The CDR3 spans 16 residues. V lost 1 base to trimming and J lost 6 bases, with 17 bases between them. CDR1 SGHTA and CDR2 FQGNSA come from the germline V gene. The CDR3 protein is CASSLDLASRVDTQYF. In nucleotides, the CDR3 is TGTGCCAGCAGCTTAGACCTAGCCTCGAGGGTCGATACGCAGTATTTT.

This clonotype was detected only a few times. V usage is TRBV20-1 and J usage is TRBJ1-1; possible D gene TRBD1, 5 bases. Germline V gene lookup returns CDR1 DFQATT and CDR2 SNEGSKA (reference sequence). The CDR3 totals 15 residues. The V and J ends lost 1 base and 8 bases respectively, with 20 bases between them. CDR3 in DNA: TGCAGTGCTAGAGCACATCGCGGGGCAGGCGACGAAGCTTTCTTT. This translates into CSARAHRGAGDEAFF.

This clonotype came up a few times. This sequence joins TRBV7-9 and TRBJ2-7; D ambiguous. Trimming stripped 5 bases from V and 2 bases from J, with 13 bases between. The germline gives CDR1 SEHNR, CDR2 FQNEAQ (reference sequence). The CDR3 contains 14 residues. The CDR3 reads CASSARKAPYEQYF. DNA for the CDR3: TGTGCCAGCAGCGCAAGGAAGGCTCCCTACGAGCAGTACTTC.

In the case of this clonotype: A read error may be the cause here, since a much bigger clone is one base away. This chain links TRBV27 with TRBJ1-5; D unclear. CDR1 and CDR2 (germline): MNHEY, SMNVEV (reference sequence). The CDR3 has 16 amino acids. The CDR3 region is CACSALAGPSNQPQHF. For the CDR3, the DNA is TGTGCCTGCAGTGCTCTGGCAGGCCCCAGCAATCAGCCCCAGCATTTT.

This clonotype was counted only a few times. The chain combines TRBV20-1 with TRBJ2-3; 9 nucleotides align to TRBD2. The CDR3 is 15 amino acids. V dropped 3 bases and J dropped 3; count of bases not matched to a gene: 7. Per the germline V gene, CDR1 is DFQATT and CDR2 is SNEGSKA (reference sequence). The CDR3 loop is CSARGGGVSTDTQYF. CDR3 DNA sequence: TGCAGTGCTAGGGGCGGGGGGGTATCAACAGATACGCAGTATTTT.

This chain joins TRBV5-4 and TRBJ2-7; D is perhaps TRBD2 (6 bases). Trimming took off 3 bases at V and 2 bases at J, with 9 bases between the two ends. Germline V lookup: CDR1 SGHNT, CDR2 YYREEE (reference sequence). CDR3 length: 13 residues. The CDR3 spells CASSSAGPYEQYF. CDR3 DNA sequence: TGTGCCAGCAGCTCCGCGGGGCCCTACGAGCAGTACTTC.

This chain's CDR3 is CSALGSATYNEQFF. In DNA, the CDR3 is TGCAGTGCTCTAGGGTCAGCTACCTACAATGAGCAGTTCTTC. The V gene is TRBV20-1, the J gene TRBJ2-1; D gene unclear. The CDR3 is 14 amino acids. The V gene's germline CDR1 is DFQATT and CDR2 SNEGSKA (reference sequence). The V and J ends lost 5 bases and 2 bases respectively, with 13 bases between them.

This clonotype was counted a few times. This CDR3 is CASSVSREDTRAFF. The CDR3 DNA reads as TGTGCCAGTAGTGTTTCGCGGGAAGATACGAGGGCTTTCTTT. V and J are TRBV19 and TRBJ1-1; no definite D call. CDR1 is LNHDA, CDR2 SQIVND, per germline (reference sequence). V was pared by 5 bases and J by 11 bases, with 21 bases between. CDR3 length: 14 residues.

This clonotype was counted a few times. V usage is TRBV15 and J usage is TRBJ2-3; TRBD1 is a possible D gene (7 bases). This CDR3 spans 15 amino acids. CDR1 and CDR2 (germline): LNHNV, YYDKDF (reference sequence). Trimming removed 4 bases at V and 11 bases at J, with 22 bases between. The CDR3 protein is CATSTPLTTQGGQYF. DNA for the CDR3: TGTGCCACCAGCACCCCTTTGACTACCCAGGGGGGGCAGTATTTT.

The CDR3 DNA reads TGCGCCAGCAGCTTCAGACTAGCGGGCTCCTACAATGAGCAGTTCTTC. It encodes CASSFRLAGSYNEQFF. The chain employs TRBV5-1 and TRBJ2-1, with 10 nucleotides matching TRBD2. There are 16 residues in the CDR3. V dropped 2 bases and J dropped 0; count of bases not matched to a gene: 2. In germline, CDR1 is SGHRS, CDR2 YFSETQ.

This clonotype was observed a few times. The rearrangement uses TRBV20-1 and TRBJ2-3; TRBD1 agrees at 12 bases. Germline V lookup: CDR1 DFQATT, CDR2 SNEGSKA (reference sequence). The V and J ends lost 6 bases and 4 bases, in that order; junction bases with no gene match: 2. This CDR3 spans 13 amino acids. The CDR3 region is CSAGDRGPDTQYF. The CDR3 bases are TGCAGTGCGGGGGACAGGGGGCCAGATACGCAGTATTTT.

The V gene is TRBV6-1, the J gene TRBJ1-1; 7 nucleotides match TRBD1. Germline V gene lookup returns CDR1 MNHNS and CDR2 SASEGT. V trimming: 8 bases; J trimming: 1 base; junction bases outside the gene matches: 4. The CDR3 is 13 residues long. CDR3 loop: CASYRTGNTEAFF. The CDR3 DNA is TGTGCCAGCTATAGGACAGGGAACACTGAAGCTTTCTTT.

The chain joins TRBV24-1 to TRBJ2-1; the match to TRBD2 covers 8 bases. Germline CDR1 KGHDR, CDR2 SFDVKD. This CDR3 comprises 16 residues. V lost 0 bases to trimming and J lost 4 bases; unmatched junction nucleotides: 4. For the CDR3, the DNA is TGTGCCACCAGTGATTTGCGGGGGGGCCTGTACAATGAGCAGTTCTTC. Protein sequence: CATSDLRGGLYNEQFF.

The V call is TRBV20-1, the J call TRBJ1-6; 9 nucleotides line up with TRBD1. The CDR3 length is 13 residues. V was pared by 3 bases and J by 9 bases, with 3 bases of the junction left unmatched. Germline loops: CDR1 DFQATT, CDR2 SNEGSKA (reference sequence). CDR3 region: CSARGQGSSPLHF. CDR3 nucleotide sequence: TGCAGTGCTAGGGGACAGGGTTCTTCACCCCTCCACTTT.